The entry below describes one T cell receptor beta chain. Assay used: immunoSEQ multiplex PCR; TCRdb lists only in-frame clones, some missing. This sample has approximately 210,000 clones, with around 82% found just once. CDR1 is SGHRS, CDR2 YFSETQ, per germline. The CDR3 is made up of 16 amino acids. V was pared by 3 bases and J by 4 bases, with 8 bases of the junction left unmatched. This entry comes from a study of blood T cell repertoires in COVID-19. The receptor comes from a woman aged 40-49 years with active or convalescent COVID-19. Sequenced sample: peripheral blood. The rearrangement joins TRBV5-1 to TRBJ2-1; 9 bases line up with TRBD1. CDR3 in amino acids: CASSWTDRGSYNEQFF. CDR3 nucleotide sequence: TGCGCCAGCAGCTGGACAGACAGGGGGTCTTACAATGAGCAGTTCTTC.